Following are 25 T cell receptor beta chains from one sample sequenced in a study of beta chain features in type 1 diabetes. Expressed TCRB transcripts were sequenced after all isolated RNA was converted to cDNA. The table came from immunoSEQ multiplex PCR; TCRdb's copy has only in-frame clones and leaves some out. The sample has under 450,000 clones, around 14% seen once. Material: naive CD4+ T cells from blood. The receptors derive from a man aged 25 to 40 in good health.

This clone was observed a few times. V usage is TRBV9 and J usage is TRBJ2-1, with 8 bases identical to TRBD2. The CDR3 has 19 amino acids. Germline V lookup: CDR1 SGDLS, CDR2 YYNGEE. With 4 bases clipped from V and 4 bases from J, the junction kept 19 bases outside the gene matches. The CDR3 DNA is TGTGCCAGCAGCAAAACCGTTAGTAGCGGGAATAGTGGTTACAATGAGCAGTTCTTC. Translated: CASSKTVSSGNSGYNEQFF.

This chain connects TRBV7-9 to TRBJ1-5; maybe TRBD1 (5 bases). CDR1 and CDR2 (germline): SEHNR, FQNEAQ (reference sequence). V lost 5 bases and J lost 5, with 16 bases in between. The CDR3 totals 15 residues. CDR3 region: CASSPLGGSYQPQHF. The CDR3 DNA is TGTGCCAGCAGCCCCCTTGGGGGGTCATATCAGCCCCAGCATTTT.

This clone was seen only a few times. The chain joins TRBV6-5 to TRBJ2-7; 9 bases match TRBD2. The CDR3 extends over 15 amino acids. CDR1 is MNHEY, CDR2 SVGAGI, per germline. V lost 0 bases and J lost 0; bases outside the gene matches: 0. Written as DNA, the CDR3 is TGTGCCAGCAGTTACTCTAGCGGGAGCTCCTACGAGCAGTACTTC. Its translation: CASSYSSGSSYEQYF.

As DNA, the CDR3 is TGCGCCAGCAGCCAAGATTACCCCCAGGGCACCATATATTTT. Translating gives CASSQDYPQGTIYF. The chain uses TRBV4-3 and TRBJ1-3; TRBD1 is a possible D gene (5 bases). V lost 0 bases, J lost 9 bases, and 12 bases lay in between. This CDR3 spans 14 amino acids. Germline V gives CDR1 LGHNA, CDR2 YSLEER.

The chain uses TRBV6-5 and TRBJ2-7, with TRBD2 as a possible D gene (5 bases). V was trimmed by 5 bases and J by 0 bases, leaving 14 bases between them. CDR3 length equals 15 residues. Germline lookup yields CDR1 MNHEY and CDR2 SVGAGI. CDR3: CASSNGGLSSYEQYF. The CDR3 DNA reads TGTGCCAGCAGTAACGGCGGGCTGAGCTCCTACGAGCAGTACTTC.

The V and J genes are TRBV15 and TRBJ2-3, with 7 bases that match TRBD2. The germline V gene has CDR1 LNHNV and CDR2 YYDKDF (reference sequence). V was pared by 1 base and J by 6 bases, with 7 bases of the junction left unmatched. The CDR3 is 15 residues long. The CDR3 DNA follows: TGTGCCACCAGCAGAGCAATCGGGGGGTTGGATACGCAGTATTTT. Encoded protein: CATSRAIGGLDTQYF.

There are a few counts of this clone. The gene calls are TRBV7-2 and TRBJ2-2; D possibly corresponds to TRBD2 (5 bases). The CDR3 has 14 amino acids. Germline CDR1 reads SGHTA; CDR2 reads FQGNSA. With 1 base removed from V and 6 bases from J, the gap between germline ends came to 9 bases. CDR3 in DNA: TGTGCCAGCAGCTTAGGGGGAGCCTCCGGGGAGCTGTTTTTT. Protein sequence: CASSLGGASGELFF. The full variable domain, in which reference TRBV7-2 and TRBJ2-2 provide the parts outside the CDR3, is GAGVSQSPSNKVTEKGKDVELRCDPISGHTALYWYRQSLGQGLEFLIYFQGNSAPDKSGLPSDRFSAERTGGSVSTLTIQRTQQEDSAVYLCASSLGGASGELFFGEGSRLTVL.

This clone was counted only a few times. The chain employs TRBV29-1 and TRBJ2-5; a possible D gene is TRBD1 (5 bases). The ends were cut back, 8 bases at V and 5 bases at J, with 18 bases in the middle. In germline, CDR1 is SQVTM, CDR2 ANQGSEA. The CDR3 loop spans 13 amino acids. CDR3: CSHRDSPSETQYF. CDR3 nucleotides: TGCAGCCACCGAGACAGTCCGAGCGAGACCCAGTACTTC.

The CDR3 DNA reads as TGCAGCGGTCGTTCTGATTTCAGCTATGGCTACACCTTC. Amino acids: CSGRSDFSYGYTF. This chain links TRBV29-1 with TRBJ1-2; no firm D call. Germline CDR1 SQVTM, CDR2 ANQGSEA. V lost 7 bases to trimming and J lost 4 bases, with 16 bases between them. The CDR3 has 13 amino acids.

The V gene is TRBV4-2, the J gene TRBJ2-1; perhaps TRBD1 as D (6 bases). The CDR3 runs to 15 residues. CDR1 is LGHNA and CDR2 is YNFKEQ in the germline V gene. Trimming left V 1 base short and J 6 bases short, with 13 bases between. The CDR3 sequence: CASSQAQGKGNEQFF. The CDR3 region has the DNA TGTGCCAGCAGCCAAGCCCAGGGGAAGGGCAATGAGCAGTTCTTC.

CDR3 bases: TGTGCCAGCAGCCCGGACAGGGGGATGAACACTGAAGCTTTCTTT. It is translated as CASSPDRGMNTEAFF. The chain joins TRBV7-2 to TRBJ1-1; 10 bases map to TRBD1. Looked up from germline, CDR1 is SGHTA and CDR2 is FQGNSA. The CDR3 is 15 amino acids. The trim removed 5 bases at V and 0 bases at J, leaving 3 bases unmatched.

This clone was seen repeatedly, ten times or more. The V gene is TRBV29-1, the J gene TRBJ2-1; TRBD2 aligns across 9 bases. The junction had 4 bases not matched to a gene; V was cut back by 7 bases and J by 0 bases. This CDR3 is built from 14 residues. The germline CDR1 and CDR2 sequences are SQVTM and ANQGSEA. In DNA form, the CDR3 reads TGCAGCGGGGGGGGACTAGCCTCCTACAATGAGCAGTTCTTC. Translating it yields CSGGGLASYNEQFF.

This clone was observed a few times. This sequence joins TRBV7-8 and TRBJ2-1, with 7 nucleotides matching TRBD2. This CDR3 region has 16 residues. V dropped 4 bases and J dropped 7; count of bases not matched to a gene: 13. Germline lookup yields CDR1 SGHVS and CDR2 FQNEAQ. In nucleotides, the CDR3 is TGTGCCAGCAGCTCCCCCGGGACTAAGATTGGAAATGAGCAGTTCTTC. It translates to CASSSPGTKIGNEQFF.

The J gene is TRBJ2-6, the V gene TRBV4-3; D remains ambiguous. Trimming shortened V by 0 bases and J by 4 bases, and 10 bases separated the two germline ends. The CDR3 is made up of 16 amino acids. The V gene's germline CDR1 is LGHNA and CDR2 YSLEER. The CDR3 nucleotides are TGCGCCAGCAGCCAAGATCGGCCAGCCGGGGCCAACGTCCTGACTTTC. It encodes CASSQDRPAGANVLTF.

The CDR3 DNA reads TGTGCCAGCAGCTTAGGGACCTCTTCCTATGGCTACACCTTC. This encodes CASSLGTSSYGYTF. This chain connects TRBV13 to TRBJ1-2; unclear D gene. Germline CDR1 and CDR2: PRHDT and FYEKMQ (reference sequence). The ends were cut back, 0 bases at V and 4 bases at J, with 9 bases in the middle. This CDR3 has 14 residues.

Only a few counts were recorded for this clone. This sequence joins TRBV7-8 and TRBJ1-2; tentatively, D is TRBD1 (6 bases). The CDR3 runs to 14 residues. Deletions cut 4 bases from V and 0 bases from J, with 9 bases between. Germline V gene lookup returns CDR1 SGHVS and CDR2 FQNEAQ. CDR3 loop: CASSYRASNYGYTF. DNA for the CDR3: TGTGCCAGCAGCTACAGGGCATCTAACTATGGCTACACCTTC.

The CDR3 spells CASSSRPGFYEQYF. CDR3 in DNA: TGTGCCAGCAGCTCCCGCCCGGGGTTCTACGAGCAGTACTTC. This rearrangement joins TRBV7-2 to TRBJ2-7; TRBD2 might be the D (5 bases). CDR3 length equals 14 residues. Germline CDR1 SGHTA, CDR2 FQGNSA. The germline V and J ends were trimmed by 4 bases and 3 bases, with 13 bases remaining between them.

The rearrangement uses TRBV7-9 and TRBJ2-6; D may correspond to TRBD1 or TRBD2 (5 bases each). Between the trimmed V and J ends, which lost 6 bases and 0 bases, there was a span of 12 bases. The CDR3 spans 16 residues. Germline values: CDR1 SEHNR, CDR2 FQNEAQ (reference sequence). CDR3 sequence reads: CASRSGRPSGANVLTF. The CDR3, as DNA: TGTGCCAGCAGATCGGGACGGCCCTCTGGGGCCAACGTCCTGACTTTC.

Here the CDR3 DNA reads TGTGCCAGCAGTGAAATGAGGACAGGGGCCACTGAAGCTTTCTTT. This translates into CASSEMRTGATEAFF. The rearrangement joins TRBV6-1 to TRBJ1-1; TRBD1 agrees at 9 bases. Germline values: CDR1 MNHNS, CDR2 SASEGT. The CDR3 is 15 amino acids. J gave up 4 bases and V 2 bases, and 5 bases lay outside the gene matches.

This clone has only a few counts. The V and J genes are TRBV6-5 and TRBJ2-1; 10 bases align to TRBD1. Looked up from germline, CDR1 is MNHEY and CDR2 is SVGAGI. The V gene end was trimmed by 2 bases and the J gene end by 8 bases; junction bases not matched to a gene: 3. The CDR3 has 14 amino acids. The CDR3 here is CASSYRDRGDEQFF. The CDR3 DNA reads as TGTGCCAGCAGTTACAGGGACAGGGGAGATGAGCAGTTCTTC.

This clone turned up a few times. Other DNA variants within this sample encode the same CDR3. This rearrangement joins TRBV7-2 to TRBJ2-5; D possibly uses TRBD1 or TRBD2 (6 bases each). The V gene lost 1 base and the J gene lost 2 bases, with 8 bases spanning the gap. The CDR3 spans 14 residues. The germline V gene encodes CDR1 SGHTA and CDR2 FQGNSA. CDR3 DNA sequence: TGTGCCAGCAGCTTAGGCGGGACACAAGAGACCCAGTACTTC. Translated, it gives CASSLGGTQETQYF.

This clone has only a few counts. This sample includes further DNA sequences coding for the same CDR3. The CDR3 region is CASSFTGETQYF. The DNA of the CDR3 is TGTGCCAGCAGCTTTACGGGAGAGACCCAGTACTTC. The chain employs TRBV7-2 and TRBJ2-5; D is unclear. Germline loops: CDR1 SGHTA, CDR2 FQGNSA. The CDR3 is 12 residues long. Between the trimmed V and J ends, which lost 3 bases and 4 bases, there was a span of 6 bases.

This clone was counted only a few times. V usage is TRBV6-1 and J usage is TRBJ2-7, with 7 bases aligning to TRBD2. Germline CDR1 and CDR2: MNHNS and SASEGT. Trimming removed 6 bases from V and 5 bases from J; junction bases left unmatched: 13. The CDR3 spans 15 residues. The CDR3 protein is CASRPKLAYGDEQYF. CDR3 nucleotides: TGTGCCAGCAGACCTAAACTAGCGTATGGGGACGAGCAGTACTTC.

This clone came up a few times. This chain connects TRBV4-1 to TRBJ2-5; TRBD2 aligns across 13 bases. CDR3 length equals 16 residues. The trim removed 4 bases at V and 2 bases at J, leaving 4 bases unmatched. Germline V gene sequence: CDR1 MGHRA, CDR2 YSYEKL. The CDR3 coding sequence is TGCGCCAGCAGCCCGGGGACTAGCGGGGCACAAGAGACCCAGTACTTC. The encoded protein is CASSPGTSGAQETQYF.

This clone was seen more than once but under ten times. The V and J genes are TRBV19 and TRBJ2-3, with D uncertain. Trimming pared 8 bases from V and 4 bases from J, leaving 7 bases between. This CDR3 has 11 residues. Germline CDR1 LNHDA, CDR2 SQIVND (reference sequence). The CDR3 DNA sequence: TGTGCCAGTCGCCAGGCAGATACGCAGTATTTT. Translation: CASRQADTQYF.